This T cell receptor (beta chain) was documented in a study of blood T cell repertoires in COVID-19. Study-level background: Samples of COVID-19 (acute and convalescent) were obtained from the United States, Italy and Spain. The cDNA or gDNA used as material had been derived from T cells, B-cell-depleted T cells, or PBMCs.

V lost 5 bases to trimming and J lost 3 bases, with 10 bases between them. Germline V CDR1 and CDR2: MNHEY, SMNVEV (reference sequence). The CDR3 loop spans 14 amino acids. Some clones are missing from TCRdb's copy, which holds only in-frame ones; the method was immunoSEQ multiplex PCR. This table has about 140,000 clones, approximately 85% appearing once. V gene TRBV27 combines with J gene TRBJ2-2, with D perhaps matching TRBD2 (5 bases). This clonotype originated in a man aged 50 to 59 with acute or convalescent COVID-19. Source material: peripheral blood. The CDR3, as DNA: TGTGCCAGCAGTGTTAGCGAATACACCGGGGAGCTGTTTTTT. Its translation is CASSVSEYTGELFF.